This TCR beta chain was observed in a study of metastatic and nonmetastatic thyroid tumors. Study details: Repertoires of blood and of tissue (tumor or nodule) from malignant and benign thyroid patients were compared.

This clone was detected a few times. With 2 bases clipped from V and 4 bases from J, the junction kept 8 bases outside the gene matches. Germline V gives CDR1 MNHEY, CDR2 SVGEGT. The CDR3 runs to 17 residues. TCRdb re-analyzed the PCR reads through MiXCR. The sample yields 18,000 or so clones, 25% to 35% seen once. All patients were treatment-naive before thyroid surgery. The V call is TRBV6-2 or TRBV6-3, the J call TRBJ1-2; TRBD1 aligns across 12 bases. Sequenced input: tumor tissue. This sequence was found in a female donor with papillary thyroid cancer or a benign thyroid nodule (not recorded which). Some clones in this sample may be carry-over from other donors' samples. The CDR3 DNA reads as TGTGCCAGCAGTTACCAGGGACAGGGGGCATTTAGCTATGGCTACACCTTC. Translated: CASSYQGQGAFSYGYTF.